These 8 T cell receptor beta chains originate from one sample sequenced in a study of CD8+ T cells in alopecia areata. Following extraction, RNA underwent reverse transcription to cDNA, which served as the sequencing template. Method: immunoSEQ multiplex PCR; TCRdb's copy keeps in-frame clones and lacks some. Found here are around 110,000 clones, no singletons; the ten largest cover around 20%. Material: lesional skin. Receptor source: a C3H/HeJ mouse with alopecia areata. For the strain, the MHC haplotype given is H2-k.

With respect to this clone: The DNA translation disagrees with the TCRdb protein at residue 14, so the protein in this description comes from the DNA. These gene names are mouse names. The read ends 3 residues before the CDR3 terminus; that terminus is restored from the germline J gene. The rearrangement links TRBV13-3 to TRBJ1-3, with 7 bases identical to TRBD1. This CDR3 is built from 17 residues. The V segment lost 0 bases and the J segment 0 bases; nucleotides outside the gene matches: 6. Germline lookup yields CDR1 NNHDY and CDR2 SYVADS. The part of the CDR3 DNA that was read is TGTGCCAGCAGTGATGAGTGGACAGGCGTTTCTGGAAATACG. This sequence encodes CASSDEWTGVSGNT. The entire CDR3 reads CASSDEWTGVSGNTLYF.

In its sample, this clone was seen a few times. Gene names are the mouse ones. The CDR3 end lies 4 residues beyond the end of the read and is filled in from the germline J gene. This sequence joins TRBV1 and TRBJ2-2; 7 nucleotides align to TRBD1. This CDR3 contains 14 residues. Germline values: CDR1 NSQYPW, CDR2 LRSPGD (reference sequence). The DNA read from the CDR3 is TGCACCTGCAGTGCAGACACGGACAGGGGG. It yields the protein CTCSADTDRG. The full-length CDR3 reads as CTCSADTDRGQLYF.

This clone was seen a few times. Any gene name here is a mouse gene name. The read falls 4 residues short of the CDR3 end, and the missing part is taken from the germline J gene. The J gene is TRBJ2-1, the V gene TRBV31; weak D call: TRBD1 (6 bases). The germline V and J ends were trimmed by 0 bases and 5 bases, with 14 bases remaining between them. This CDR3 is 15 amino acids long. Looked up from germline, CDR1 is GKSSPN and CDR2 is SITVG. The CDR3 DNA, read in part, is TGTGCCTGGAGTCTAGGAAAGGGGGAGGATGCT. Protein product: CAWSLGKGEDA. The CDR3 in its entirety is CAWSLGKGEDAEQFF.

This clone was found a few times. Gene names and germline match the mouse. CDR3 residues: CASSDRLGGSQDTQYF. CDR3 bases read: TGTGCCAGCAGTGATAGACTGGGGGGTTCTCAAGAC. The V gene is TRBV13-3, the J gene TRBJ2-5, with 10 bases that match TRBD2. The read halts 4 residues ahead of the CDR3 end, with the missing end drawn from the germline J gene. CDR3 length equals 16 residues. Trimming at V came to 1 base and at J to 3 bases, leaving 5 bases not matched to a gene. Germline CDR1 and CDR2: NNHDY and SYVADS.

This clone was observed a few times. Each gene name is a mouse one. The CDR3 is cut off 4 residues early in the read; its end comes from the germline J gene. V and J are TRBV13-3 and TRBJ1-4, with a possible D match to TRBD1 (6 bases). CDR1 and CDR2 (germline): NNHDY, SYVADS. V was clipped by 0 bases and J by 0 bases, with 9 bases between them. This CDR3 is 16 amino acids long. The CDR3 protein is CASSDATGLSNERLFF. The part of the CDR3 DNA that was read is TGTGCCAGCAGTGATGCAACAGGGCTTTCCAACGAA.

A few counts support this clone. All gene names here are mouse names. The sequenced fragment ends 4 residues before the CDR3 boundary, so the rest is inferred from the germline J gene. The chain is built from TRBV13-1 and TRBJ2-3, with 7 bases matching TRBD2. This CDR3 contains 16 residues. V lost 4 bases to trimming and J lost 0 bases; unmatched junction nucleotides: 8. Germline V gene sequence: CDR1 NSHNY, CDR2 SYGAGN. CDR3 bases read: TGTGCCAGCAGTCTTCCACTGGGGACTAGTGCAGAA. Translation gives CASSLPLGTSAE. The whole CDR3 region reads CASSLPLGTSAETLYF.

As for this clone: Gene names and germline match the mouse. The read falls 4 residues short of the CDR3 end, and the missing part is taken from the germline J gene. The J gene is TRBJ1-1, the V gene TRBV19; weak D call: TRBD1 (5 bases). This CDR3 is 12 amino acids long. CDR1 FNHDT and CDR2 SITEND come from the germline V gene (reference sequence). The CDR3 here is CASSIGQGEVFF. The DNA read from the CDR3 is TGTGCCAGCAGTATAGGTCAGGGA.

This clone was seen at least ten times. The listed genes are named as in mouse. The CDR3 extends 4 residues past the end of the read, so its final part is completed from the germline J gene. This sequence joins TRBV13-3 and TRBJ2-1; the match to TRBD1 covers 8 bases. The CDR3 loop spans 15 amino acids. The germline CDR1 and CDR2 sequences are NNHDY and SYVADS. J gave up 3 bases and V 2 bases, and 4 bases lay outside the gene matches. CDR3 protein: CASSEAGTGYAEQFF. The DNA read from the CDR3 is TGTGCCAGCAGTGAGGCCGGGACAGGCTATGCT.